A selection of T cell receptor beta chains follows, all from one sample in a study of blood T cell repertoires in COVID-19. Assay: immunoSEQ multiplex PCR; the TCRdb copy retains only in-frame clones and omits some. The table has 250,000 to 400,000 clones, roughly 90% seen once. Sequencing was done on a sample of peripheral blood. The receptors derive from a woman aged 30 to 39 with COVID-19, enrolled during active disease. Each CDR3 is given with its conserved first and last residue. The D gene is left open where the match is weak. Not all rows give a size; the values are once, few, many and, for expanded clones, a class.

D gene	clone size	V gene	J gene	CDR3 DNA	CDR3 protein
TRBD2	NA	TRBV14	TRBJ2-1	TGTGCCAGCAGCCAATGGGGGACTAGCCAAAGCTCCTACAATGAGCAGTTCTTC	CASSQWGTSQSSYNEQFF
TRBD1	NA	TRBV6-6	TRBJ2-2	TGTGCCACCCATACAGGGGACACCGGGGAGCTGTTTTTT	CATHTGDTGELFF
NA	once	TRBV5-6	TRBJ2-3	TGTGCCAGCAGCCTGGGGGGTCGGAGGACAGATACGCAGTATTTT	CASSLGGRRTDTQYF
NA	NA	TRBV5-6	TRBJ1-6	TGTGCCAGCAGCTTGGTACAGGGAGTAAATTCACCCCTCCACTTT	CASSLVQGVNSPLHF
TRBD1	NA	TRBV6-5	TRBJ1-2	TGTGCCAGCAGTACAGAACCGGGACAGGGATATGGCTACACCTTC	CASSTEPGQGYGYTF
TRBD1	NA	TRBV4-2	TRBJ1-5	TGTGCCAGCAGTTATAGTCCGGGACAGCTTAATCAGCCCCAGCATTTT	CASSYSPGQLNQPQHF
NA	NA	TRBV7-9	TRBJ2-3	TGTGCCAGCAGCTTCTATAGCAGGGGCGGCGGCGATACGCAGTATTTT	CASSFYSRGGGDTQYF
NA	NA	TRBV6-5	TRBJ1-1	TGTGCCAGCAGTTACTCTACAGGCCGGGTCACTGAAGCTTTCTTT	CASSYSTGRVTEAFF
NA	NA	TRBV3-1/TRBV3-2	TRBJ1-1	TGTGCCAGCAGCCCTCCGGCGGGCACTGAAGCTTTCTTT	CASSPPAGTEAFF
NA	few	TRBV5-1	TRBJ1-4	TGCGCCAGCTGCTCCGGACAGATTGCAACTAATGAAAAACTGTTTTTT	CASCSGQIATNEKLFF
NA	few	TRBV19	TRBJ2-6	TGTGCCAGTATGGCCTCTGGGGCCAACGTCCTGACTTTC	CASMASGANVLTF
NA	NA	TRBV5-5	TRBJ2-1	TGTGCCAGCAGCTTCGGAGTTGAGCAGTTCTTC	CASSFGVEQFF
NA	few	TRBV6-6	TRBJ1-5	TGTGCCAGCAGCGGAACCTCCCCCGGAGGCGGGGGGCGCCCCGATCAGCCCCAGCATTTT	CASSGTSPGGGGRPDQPQHF
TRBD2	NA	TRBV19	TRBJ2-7	TGTGCCAGTAGTATAAAGGGACTAGGGTACGAGCAGTACTTC	CASSIKGLGYEQYF
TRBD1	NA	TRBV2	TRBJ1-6	TGTGCCAGCAGTCTAAACTCCGGGACAGGGCATTCACCCCTCCACTTT	CASSLNSGTGHSPLHF
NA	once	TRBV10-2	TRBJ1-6	TGCGCCAGTCCCACAGGGACGAGCTCCTATAATTCACCCCTCCACTTT	CASPTGTSSYNSPLHF
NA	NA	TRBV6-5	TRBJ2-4	TGTGCCAGCACCGGACCGGGGAACATTCAGTACTTC	CASTGPGNIQYF
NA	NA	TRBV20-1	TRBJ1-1	TGCAGTGCTAGTTCCGCGGGGACCACGAACACTGAAGCTTTCTTT	CSASSAGTTNTEAFF
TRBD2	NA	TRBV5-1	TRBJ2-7	TGCGCCAGCAGCCCGCGGCGGGAGTTCAGGTACGAGCAGTACTTC	CASSPRREFRYEQYF
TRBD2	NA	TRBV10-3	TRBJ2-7	TGTGCCATCAGGGCAGGGTCTAGCGGATACGAGCAGTACTTC	CAIRAGSSGYEQYF
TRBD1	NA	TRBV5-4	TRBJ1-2	TGTGCCAGCAGGGAGGACAGGGTGTATGGCTACACCTTC	CASREDRVYGYTF
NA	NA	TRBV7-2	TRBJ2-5	TGTGCCAGCAGCTTAGATCCAGGGTCCCAAGAGACCCAGTACTTC	CASSLDPGSQETQYF
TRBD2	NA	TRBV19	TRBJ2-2	TGTGCCAGTGGGAGAGATAGCGGGGGGTACACCGGGGAGCTGTTTTTT	CASGRDSGGYTGELFF
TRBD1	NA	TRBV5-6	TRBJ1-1	TGTGCCAGCAGCCTGACTGACGGGACAGTTGAAGCTTTCTTT	CASSLTDGTVEAFF
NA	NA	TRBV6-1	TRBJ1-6	TGTGCCAGCAGTGAAGCCGTGGGGAGTTATAATTCACCCCTCCACTTT	CASSEAVGSYNSPLHF
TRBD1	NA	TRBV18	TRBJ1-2	TGTGCCAGCTCACCGGGACAGGGAGGAGGCTACACCTTC	CASSPGQGGGYTF
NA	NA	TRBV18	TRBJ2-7	TGTGCCAGCTCACCACCGTATCCCCCGGGGGAGCAGTACTTC	CASSPPYPPGEQYF
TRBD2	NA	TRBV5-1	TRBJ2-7	TGCGCCAGCAGACTAGCGGGAGGCTCCTCCTACGAGCAGTACTTC	CASRLAGGSSYEQYF
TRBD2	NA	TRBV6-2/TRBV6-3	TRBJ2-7	TGTGCCAGCAGTGTCCCGGGACTAGCAACCTACGAGCAGTACTTC	CASSVPGLATYEQYF
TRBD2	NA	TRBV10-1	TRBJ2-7	TGCGCCAGCAGTGGGACTAGCGGGAGGGATTCCGAGCAGTACTTC	CASSGTSGRDSEQYF
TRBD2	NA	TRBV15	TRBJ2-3	TGTGCCACCAGCAGAGGGAGCGGGAGTCGTTCAGATACGCAGTATTTT	CATSRGSGSRSDTQYF
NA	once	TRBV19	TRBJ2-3	TGTGCCAGTAGTACTAGACAGTTAACAGATACGCAGTATTTT	CASSTRQLTDTQYF
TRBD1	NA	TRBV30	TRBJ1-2	TGTGCCTGGAGTGTGGGGACAGGGTCTGGCTACACCTTC	CAWSVGTGSGYTF
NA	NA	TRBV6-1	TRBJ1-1	TGTGCCAGCAGTGATTTTTACGGACTACCGGATGAAGCTTTCTTT	CASSDFYGLPDEAFF
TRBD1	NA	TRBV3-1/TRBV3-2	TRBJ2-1	TGTGCCAGCAGCCTCCGGGACAGGGCAGGAAATGAGCAGTTCTTC	CASSLRDRAGNEQFF
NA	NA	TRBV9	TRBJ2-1	TGTGCCAGCAGCCCCCTCGGGACATCTTACAATGAGCAGTTCTTC	CASSPLGTSYNEQFF
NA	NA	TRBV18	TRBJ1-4	TGTGCCAGCTCACGGGACACTGGTGAGGAAAAACTGTTTTTT	CASSRDTGEEKLFF
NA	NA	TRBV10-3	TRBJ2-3	TGTGCCATCAGGGCTTTTAGCACAGATACGCAGTATTTT	CAIRAFSTDTQYF
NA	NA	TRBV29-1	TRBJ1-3	TGCAGCGTTGAAGAGATCCAGGGTGGCGGAAACACCATATATTTT	CSVEEIQGGGNTIYF
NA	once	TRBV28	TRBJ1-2	TGTGCCAGCAGACTAGACAGGAACTATGGCTACACCTTC	CASRLDRNYGYTF
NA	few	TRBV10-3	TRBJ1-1	TGTGCCATCAGTGAGCCGGGAGAGTCCGTGAACACTGAAGCTTTCTTT	CAISEPGESVNTEAFF
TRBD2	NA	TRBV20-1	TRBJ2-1	TGCAGTGCTAGTAAGGTAGCGGGAGGGCACTACAATGAGCAGTTCTTC	CSASKVAGGHYNEQFF
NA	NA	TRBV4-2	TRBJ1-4	TGTGCCAGCAGCCAGTTGGGGGGGACGGAGAATGAAAAACTGTTTTTT	CASSQLGGTENEKLFF
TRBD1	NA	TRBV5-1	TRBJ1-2	TGCGCCAGCAGACAAACTTCGACAGGGGGGTATGGCTACACCTTC	CASRQTSTGGYGYTF